The 32 T cell receptor beta chains presented below share a single source sample, sequenced in a study of vaccination effects on CD4 cells after COVID-19. No antigen has been assigned to these receptors. Clones were sequenced by immunoSEQ multiplex PCR, and TCRdb holds only the in-frame ones, with some missing. The data hold approximately 26,000 clones, with over 60% observed a single time. In the ViraFEST assay, antigen-specific CD4+ clonotypes were identified by expansion after peptide-pool stimulation. Cultured cells yielded isolated CD4+ T cells after 10 to 11 days. Participants completed two doses of the BNT162b2 or mRNA-1273 vaccine. The sequencing used CD4+ T cells from PBMCs cultured with SARS-CoV-2 spike peptides, collected after COVID-19 vaccination. The source of these receptors is a human donor who received a COVID-19 vaccine. Some clones in this sample may be carry-over from other donors' samples.

The chain links TRBV9 to TRBJ2-3; TRBD1 aligns across 7 bases. With V trimmed by 0 bases and J by 3 bases, 4 bases remained unmatched. From germline, CDR1 is SGDLS and CDR2 YYNGEE. The length of the CDR3 is 15 residues. CDR3 in amino acids: CASSVGGRGTDTQYF. CDR3 in DNA: TGTGCCAGCAGCGTAGGAGGCAGGGGGACAGATACGCAGTATTTT.

The chain couples TRBV7-8 to TRBJ2-2; TRBD2 might be the D (6 bases). V lost 5 bases to trimming and J lost 4 bases, with 20 bases between them. The germline gives CDR1 SGHVS, CDR2 FQNEAQ. The CDR3 consists of 17 residues. CDR3 in DNA: TGTGCCAGCAGCCGAACCGGGAGCTGGTCGTCCACCGGGGAGCTGTTTTTT. It yields the protein CASSRTGSWSSTGELFF.

The V gene is TRBV5-1, the J gene TRBJ2-5; no firm D call. Germline assignment: CDR1 SGHRS and CDR2 YFSETQ. CDR3 length: 17 residues. The V end lost 1 base, the J end lost 1 base, and 17 bases lay between the germline ends. The CDR3 region is CASSLFGLGSTQETQYF. CDR3 bases: TGCGCCAGCAGCTTGTTCGGTTTGGGCAGCACCCAAGAGACCCAGTACTTC.

The V call is TRBV28, the J call TRBJ2-7; tentatively, D is TRBD1 (6 bases). Deletions cut 4 bases from V and 6 bases from J, with 13 bases between. This CDR3 has 13 amino acids. The V gene's germline CDR1 is MDHEN and CDR2 SYDVKM. CDR3: CASSWQGIVEQYV. The CDR3 bases are TGTGCCAGCAGTTGGCAGGGGATCGTCGAGCAGTACGTC.

The gene calls are TRBV7-3 and TRBJ2-3; TRBD2 might be the D (6 bases). The CDR3 totals 16 residues. V was clipped by 5 bases and J by 2 bases, with 17 bases between them. Per germline, CDR1 SGHTA and CDR2 FQGTGA. Here the CDR3 reads CASSAQPGLNTDTQYF. The CDR3 region has the DNA TGTGCCAGCAGCGCCCAACCGGGACTCAACACAGATACGCAGTATTTT.

V gene TRBV6-1 combines with J gene TRBJ1-1; D ambiguous. This CDR3 has 13 amino acids. V was trimmed by 2 bases and J by 0 bases, leaving 4 bases between them. Germline values: CDR1 MNHNS, CDR2 SASEGT. The CDR3 reads CASSESLNTEAFF. In nucleotides, the CDR3 is TGTGCCAGCAGTGAATCCTTGAACACTGAAGCTTTCTTT.

This chain joins TRBV21-1 and TRBJ1-1. TRBV21-1 is designated a pseudogene. There are 13 residues in the CDR3. The CDR3 sequence is CAREGVGGTEAFF. The CDR3 DNA reads TGTGCCAGGGAAGGGGTGGGAGGCACTGAAGCTTTCTTT.

The CDR3: CAWKGANTEAFF. Written as DNA, the CDR3 is TGTGCCTGGAAGGGGGCGAACACTGAAGCTTTCTTT. This rearrangement joins TRBV30 to TRBJ1-1; 7 bases match TRBD1. The CDR3 is 12 amino acids. The ends lost 4 bases at V and 1 base at J; junction bases unmatched: 0. The germline V gene has CDR1 GTSNPN and CDR2 SVGIG (reference sequence).

This chain uses TRBV29-1 with TRBJ2-3; D unresolved. Trimming left V 2 bases short and J 1 base short, with 13 bases between. The CDR3 is 15 residues long. From germline, CDR1 is SQVTM and CDR2 ANQGSEA. CDR3 region: CSVELWAAGTDTQYF. The CDR3 nucleotides are TGCAGCGTTGAACTGTGGGCGGCGGGCACAGATACGCAGTATTTT.

This sequence joins TRBV6-2 or TRBV6-3 and TRBJ1-2, with 7 bases matching TRBD1. The germline V gene encodes CDR1 MNHEY and CDR2 SVGEGT. This CDR3 contains 15 residues. The V and J ends lost 4 bases and 3 bases, in that order; junction bases with no gene match: 8. Here the CDR3 reads CASSFPGQMHYGYTF. In DNA, the CDR3 is TGTGCCAGCAGTTTTCCGGGACAGATGCACTATGGCTACACCTTC.

The rearrangement links TRBV6-6 to TRBJ2-3, with D possibly called TRBD1 or TRBD2 (5 bases each). The germline V gene encodes CDR1 MNHNY and CDR2 SVGAGI (reference sequence). V lost 2 bases to trimming and J lost 4 bases, with 13 bases between them. This CDR3 spans 15 amino acids. DNA of the CDR3: TGTGCCAGCAGTTACAGTGGGACCACCGCAGATACGCAGTATTTT. Residues: CASSYSGTTADTQYF.

The rearrangement uses TRBV3-1 (or the pseudogene TRBV3-2) and TRBJ1-1; TRBD1 matches 7 bases. With 4 bases clipped from V and 2 bases from J, the junction kept 4 bases outside the gene matches. The CDR3 consists of 14 residues. Germline assignment: CDR1 LGHDT and CDR2 YNNKEL (reference sequence). The CDR3 sequence: CASSLGTVNTEAFF. The DNA for the CDR3 is TGTGCCAGCAGCCTCGGGACAGTTAACACTGAAGCTTTCTTT.

This rearrangement joins TRBV2 to TRBJ2-3, with D maybe TRBD1 (6 bases). The CDR3 runs 15 residues. Germline loops: CDR1 SNHLY, CDR2 FYNNEI. V shed 6 bases and J shed 4 bases, with 17 bases lying between them. The CDR3: CASSVNRDPPDTQYF. In DNA form, the CDR3 reads TGTGCCAGCAGCGTAAACAGGGATCCTCCAGATACGCAGTATTTT.

The chain couples TRBV6-1 to TRBJ1-1; perhaps TRBD1 as D (6 bases). V lost 8 bases to trimming and J lost 0 bases, with 10 bases between them. Germline-derived CDR1 and CDR2 are MNHNS and SASEGT. The CDR3 has 13 residues. The CDR3 DNA is TGTGCCAGCCAAAGGGACATGAACACTGAAGCTTTCTTT. Its protein product is CASQRDMNTEAFF.

This sequence joins TRBV11-2 and TRBJ2-7; the D gene could be TRBD1 or TRBD2 (5 bases each). This CDR3 is 14 amino acids long. In germline, CDR1 is SGHAT, CDR2 FQNNGV. V was cut by 8 bases and J by 0 bases, with 14 bases left in between. The CDR3 nucleotides read TGTGCCAGCGGGAAGGGACCAAACTCCTACGAGCAGTACGTC. This gives the protein CASGKGPNSYEQYV.

The sample holds a few counts of this clone. In nucleotides, the CDR3 is TGTGCCAGCAGCTTATCTGGGACGAGCAATCAGCCCCAGCATTTT. Protein sequence: CASSLSGTSNQPQHF. The rearrangement links TRBV7-6 to TRBJ1-5; D possibly corresponds to TRBD1 (5 bases). Germline CDR1 and CDR2: SGHVS and FNYEAQ. Trimming pared 2 bases from V and 1 base from J, leaving 9 bases between. The CDR3 is 15 amino acids.

The chain recombines TRBV5-1 with TRBJ2-1; weak D call: TRBD2 (6 bases). V lost 5 bases and J lost 2, with 14 bases in between. Germline V CDR1 and CDR2: SGHRS, YFSETQ. This CDR3 contains 15 residues. CDR3 in DNA: TGCGCCAGCAGGGGCGGGGTTATAACCTACAATGAGCAGTTCTTC. Translated: CASRGGVITYNEQFF. Drawing the rest from reference TRBV5-1 and TRBJ2-1, the complete variable domain is KAGVTQTPRYLIKTRGQQVTLSCSPISGHRSVSWYQQTPGQGLQFLFEYFSETQRNKGNFPGRFSGRQFSNSRSEMNVSTLELGDSALYLCASRGGVITYNEQFFGPGTRLTVL.

The chain recombines TRBV5-1 with TRBJ1-5; D is possibly TRBD1 (5 bases). Trimming took 5 bases from V and 4 from J, leaving 10 bases between them. Germline CDR1 and CDR2: SGHRS and YFSETQ. This CDR3 has 13 residues. CDR3 sequence reads: CASSRQPNQPQHF. The CDR3 DNA is TGCGCCAGCAGTAGACAGCCAAATCAGCCCCAGCATTTT.

The rearrangement links TRBV7-8 to TRBJ2-3; TRBD2 matches at 14 bases. The V gene's germline CDR1 is SGHVS and CDR2 FQNEAQ. The CDR3 covers 18 residues. The trim removed 1 base at V and 3 bases at J, leaving 6 bases unmatched. The CDR3 DNA reads TGTGCCAGCAGCTTAGTGACTAGCGGGGGGGCCGAGACAGATACGCAGTATTTT. Translation gives CASSLVTSGGAETDTQYF.

This chain uses TRBV6-1 with TRBJ2-7; D tentatively fits TRBD1 or TRBD2 (5 bases each). Germline V CDR1 and CDR2: MNHNS, SASEGT. The CDR3 spans 13 residues. Trimming left V 1 base short and J 2 bases short, with 6 bases between. The DNA for the CDR3 is TGTGCCAGCAGTGAAGTGGGGGCCTACGAGCAGTACGTC. This gives the protein CASSEVGAYEQYV.

This sequence joins TRBV4-3 and TRBJ1-6; a weak D match, TRBD1 (6 bases). CDR1 and CDR2 (germline): LGHNA, YSLEER. CDR3 length equals 16 residues. With 3 bases removed from V and 6 bases from J, the gap between germline ends came to 15 bases. CDR3 sequence: CASSQGGQGFNSPLHF. In DNA form, the CDR3 reads TGCGCCAGCAGCCAGGGGGGCCAGGGGTTTAATTCACCCCTCCACTTT.

CDR3 sequence: CASSAYQGSQPQHF. As DNA, the CDR3 is TGTGCCAGCAGTGCATATCAGGGCAGCCAGCCCCAGCATTTT. The gene calls are TRBV6-4 and TRBJ1-5; possible D gene TRBD1, 5 bases. The CDR3 is 14 residues long. Germline V gene lookup returns CDR1 MRHNA and CDR2 SNTAGT. With 4 bases removed from V and 7 bases from J, the gap between germline ends came to 14 bases.

The gene calls are TRBV10-2 and TRBJ2-7, with 10 positions matching TRBD1. With V trimmed by 2 bases and J by 3 bases, 4 bases remained unmatched. CDR3 length: 15 residues. The germline CDR1 and CDR2 sequences are WSHSY and SAAADI. CDR3 bases: TGCGCCAGCAGTGAGCCCCGGACAGGGGGCTACGAGCAGTACGTC. It specifies CASSEPRTGGYEQYV.

This clone appeared a single time. The V gene is TRBV19, the J gene TRBJ1-6; D call uncertain. From germline, CDR1 is LNHDA and CDR2 SQIVND (reference sequence). The CDR3 consists of 14 residues. Deletions cut 4 bases from V and 4 bases from J, with 8 bases between. CDR3 nucleotides: TGTGCCAGTAGTAACTCAAGATATAATTCACCCCTCCACTTT. Translating gives CASSNSRYNSPLHF.

The genes are TRBV5-1 and TRBJ2-1; 9 bases align to TRBD2. Losses at the gene ends were 4 bases for V and 8 bases for J; bases not matched to a gene: 13. Germline CDR1 is SGHRS and CDR2 is YFSETQ. The CDR3 sequence is 16 residues long. The CDR3 is CASSPLGGGASHEQFF. The DNA for the CDR3 is TGCGCCAGCAGCCCTTTAGGCGGGGGGGCGTCTCATGAGCAGTTCTTC.

The genes are TRBV5-8 and TRBJ1-5; unclear D gene. CDR1 SGHTS and CDR2 YDEGEE come from the germline V gene. Trimming left V 0 bases short and J 7 bases short, with 8 bases between. The CDR3 consists of 13 residues. In DNA, the CDR3 is TGTGCCAGCAGCTTGGCCTTAATACAGCCCCAGCATTTT. Protein: CASSLALIQPQHF.

Only a few counts were recorded for this clone. This chain joins TRBV19 and TRBJ1-1; 7 positions agree with TRBD1. CDR3 length: 18 residues. CDR1 is LNHDA, CDR2 SQIVND, per germline (reference sequence). V lost 5 bases, J lost 4 bases, and 19 bases stayed unmatched. The CDR3 nucleotides are TGTGCCAGTAGTCTACCCCACAGGGGAGCGCTGAGTACCACTGAAGCTTTCTTT. Residues: CASSLPHRGALSTTEAFF.

The chain combines TRBV19 with TRBJ2-3; TRBD1 or TRBD2 may be the D gene (5 bases each). The CDR3 is made up of 13 amino acids. Trimming removed 6 bases from V and 6 bases from J, with 13 bases in between. The germline V gene encodes CDR1 LNHDA and CDR2 SQIVND (reference sequence). DNA of the CDR3: TGTGCCAGTAGGAGGGGTAGGTTGGATACGCAGTATTTT. Translated: CASRRGRLDTQYF.

In this sample, this clone turned up once. The rearrangement links TRBV5-1 to TRBJ1-3, with unresolved D. The CDR3 has 14 amino acids. Germline V CDR1 and CDR2: SGHRS, YFSETQ. The ends were cut back, 4 bases at V and 3 bases at J, with 11 bases in the middle. This chain's CDR3 is CASSPPGVGNTIYF. As DNA, the CDR3 is TGCGCCAGCAGCCCGCCTGGGGTTGGAAACACCATATATTTT.

The chain employs TRBV6-5 and TRBJ1-1; TRBD1 matches 7 bases. Germline CDR1 reads MNHEY; CDR2 reads SVGAGI. This CDR3 region has 14 residues. The trim removed 5 bases at V and 4 bases at J, leaving 7 bases unmatched. Here the CDR3 reads CASSNREGATEAFF. The DNA of the CDR3 is TGTGCCAGCAGTAACAGAGAGGGGGCCACTGAAGCTTTCTTT.

The chain joins TRBV6-2 or TRBV6-3 to TRBJ2-1; 8 bases fit TRBD1. Germline values: CDR1 MNHEY, CDR2 SVGEGT. J gave up 6 bases and V 0 bases, and 7 bases lay outside the gene matches. CDR3 length equals 16 residues. The CDR3 reads CASSYSRGRLTNEQFF. CDR3 bases: TGTGCCAGCAGTTACTCCAGGGGGCGCCTTACCAATGAGCAGTTCTTC.

The rearrangement joins TRBV19 to TRBJ1-5; 9 bases map to TRBD1. Trimming at V came to 5 bases and at J to 1 base, leaving 3 bases not matched to a gene. Germline CDR1 and CDR2: LNHDA and SQIVND (reference sequence). The CDR3 loop spans 15 amino acids. CDR3 sequence: CASSRDRASNQPQHF. The DNA for the CDR3 is TGTGCCAGTAGTCGGGACAGGGCAAGCAATCAGCCCCAGCATTTT.